Listed below are T cell receptor beta chains from one sample, sequenced in a study of blood T cell repertoires in COVID-19. Profiled with immunoSEQ multiplex PCR; TCRdb holds only in-frame clones, not every one. This table has roughly 120,000 clones, 84% appearing once. The sample taken for sequencing was peripheral blood. The source of these receptors is an elderly woman with active or convalescent COVID-19. The CDR3 runs from the conserved cysteine through the conserved F or W.

TRBV6-5	TRBJ2-7	CASRDRVIDEQYF
TRBV5-6	TRBJ1-2	CASSQLYGYTF
TRBV6-5	TRBJ2-5	CASRPLGGETQYF
TRBV5-1	TRBJ2-1	CASSLFSGRQGNEQFF
TRBV5-1	TRBJ2-7	CASSPGERNTLGEQYF
TRBV6-2/TRBV6-3	TRBJ1-2	CASSQRQGGLKGYTF
TRBV6-5	TRBJ1-2	CWTGENYGYTF
TRBV10-3	TRBJ2-7	CAISAGTGREQYF
TRBV10-1	TRBJ1-4	CASRDTDREGEKLFF
TRBV28	TRBJ1-5	CASTGTGVYQPQHF
TRBV10-3	TRBJ1-2	CATLGGQGFGYTF
TRBV19	TRBJ1-1	CASSGPRRNTEAFF
TRBV7-3	TRBJ2-1	CASSSGLAAYNEQFF
TRBV5-1	TRBJ1-1	CASSFGQGRNTEAFF
TRBV3-1/TRBV3-2	TRBJ2-7	CASSQGRITYEQYF
TRBV28	TRBJ1-4	CASSPGTGANEKLFF
TRBV5-1	TRBJ2-1	CASSFSGGGSSNEQFF
TRBV11-2	TRBJ2-1	CASSSSTSGTGRNEQFF
TRBV29-1	TRBJ2-7	CSVILTGARYYEQYF
TRBV12-3/TRBV12-4	TRBJ1-2	CASSFPPDTFTF
TRBV6-5	TRBJ2-7	CASLPGGDEQYF
TRBV18	TRBJ2-7	CASSPLSGREGEQYF
TRBV11-2	TRBJ2-5	CASSKGAQETQYF
TRBV6-5	TRBJ1-2	CASTKTGLGYTF
TRBV9	TRBJ1-3	CASSAREGTIYF
TRBV11-3	TRBJ1-4	CASSSETGSFGKLFF
TRBV6-9	TRBJ2-7	CASSSVGQGNYEQYF
TRBV13	TRBJ2-7	CASSSQLAGDYEQYF
TRBV6-5	TRBJ2-7	CASSWDRVVWEQYF
TRBV6-6	TRBJ2-1	CASSLASVVFF
TRBV18	TRBJ1-2	CATTTGRAEGYTF
TRBV6-5	TRBJ2-5	CASSYARLAGAETQYF
TRBV19	TRBJ2-7	CASSPLDSRHEQYF
TRBV7-9	TRBJ2-6	CASSSQVLGANVLTF
TRBV27	TRBJ1-5	CASRPRGTASNQPQHF
TRBV10-3	TRBJ2-3	CAISNGSTDTQYF
TRBV3-1/TRBV3-2	TRBJ2-3	CASSQEGARGTQYF
TRBV6-4	TRBJ2-2	CASSDSGTAPGELFF
TRBV10-3	TRBJ1-2	CATTGLQLQGGNYGYTF
TRBV19	TRBJ2-1	CASSIIGGGRVGDEQFF